This T cell receptor beta chain was identified during a study of identical twins. This CDR3 has 15 residues. The junction had 3 bases not matched to a gene; V was cut back by 3 bases and J by 0 bases. The germline gives CDR1 KGHSH, CDR2 LQKENI. The study's findings and limits: Within twin pairs, the out-of-frame alpha sequences they shared showed excess low generation probability.

Healthy Caucasians supplied all donations. Addition of a universal primer site occurred through template switching, and cDNA carried unique molecular identifiers. TCRdb recomputed calls from the 5' RACE reads with MiXCR, one row per CDR3 protein. Found here are more than 200,000 distinct CDR3 sequences, roughly 9.4% of them singletons; the top ten hold roughly 5%. This clonotype occurred a few times. Its antigen is not known. Sequencing used memory (CD45RO+) T cells sorted from blood. The J gene is TRBJ1-2, the V gene TRBV18, with 8 bases fitting TRBD1. This receptor was identified in a woman younger than 35 in good health. CDR3 nucleotide sequence: TGTGCCAGCTCACCCGAGGGACAGGCTAACTATGGCTACACCTTC. As protein: CASSPEGQANYGYTF.